A selection of T cell receptor beta chains follows, all from one sample in a study of shared clonotypes between healthy human individuals. Profiled with immunoSEQ multiplex PCR; TCRdb holds only in-frame clones, not every one. The data contain around 750,000 clones, 74% of them singletons. Sequenced sample: memory CD4+ T cells sorted from blood. All receptors derive from a woman younger than 45 in good health. Both conserved end residues are part of each CDR3. The D gene is left open where the match is weak. Clone size is stated in some rows and not others, as once, few, many or a class when expanded.

D: TRBD2; V: TRBV6-5; size: NA; J: TRBJ2-7; CDR3: CASSYSTSGMPYEQYF; DNA: TGTGCCAGCAGTTACTCGACTAGCGGGATGCCATACGAGCAGTACTTC
D: NA; V: TRBV27; size: NA; J: TRBJ2-7; CDR3: CASLWRAGSSYEQYF; DNA: TGTGCCAGCCTTTGGCGGGCTGGAAGCTCCTACGAGCAGTACTTC
D: NA; V: TRBV7-9; size: NA; J: TRBJ2-5; CDR3: CASSVQGGGETQYF; DNA: TGTGCCAGCAGCGTACAGGGTGGAGGGGAGACCCAGTACTTC
D: TRBD2; V: TRBV2; size: NA; J: TRBJ2-1; CDR3: CASRSLAGVVNEQFF; DNA: TGTGCCAGCAGAAGTCTAGCGGGAGTCGTCAATGAGCAGTTCTTC
D: NA; V: TRBV28; size: NA; J: TRBJ1-3; CDR3: CASTGHTTFSGNTIYF; DNA: TGTGCCAGTACAGGGCATACCACTTTCTCTGGAAACACCATATATTTT
D: NA; V: TRBV28; size: NA; J: TRBJ1-4; CDR3: CASRGPIPNEKLFF; DNA: TGTGCCAGCAGGGGTCCAATCCCCAATGAAAAACTGTTTTTT
D: NA; V: TRBV27; size: few; J: TRBJ1-2; CDR3: CASSSTTGGGYTF; DNA: TGTGCCAGCAGTTCCACGACAGGCGGGGGCTACACCTTC
D: NA; V: TRBV10-2; size: NA; J: TRBJ2-1; CDR3: CASSDPTGSNRRVEQFF; DNA: TGCGCCAGCAGTGACCCCACAGGGTCGAATCGTCGTGTGGAGCAGTTCTTC
D: NA; V: TRBV10-1; size: NA; J: TRBJ2-1; CDR3: CASSAYPNNEQFF; DNA: TGCGCCAGCAGTGCCTACCCCAACAATGAGCAGTTCTTC
D: NA; V: TRBV9; size: NA; J: TRBJ1-1; CDR3: CASSAAGMNTEAFF; DNA: TGTGCCAGCAGCGCTGCGGGCATGAACACTGAAGCTTTCTTT
D: NA; V: TRBV2; size: NA; J: TRBJ2-5; CDR3: CASRQGGQETQYF; DNA: TGTGCCAGCAGACAGGGAGGGCAAGAGACCCAGTACTTC
D: NA; V: TRBV4-1; size: NA; J: TRBJ2-7; CDR3: CASSQDLAGAVYEQYF; DNA: TGCGCCAGCAGCCAAGATTTAGCAGGCGCGGTCTACGAGCAGTACTTC
D: NA; V: TRBV5-4; size: NA; J: TRBJ2-2; CDR3: CASSQDPQLGGELFF; DNA: TGTGCCAGCAGCCAAGATCCACAGTTAGGCGGGGAGCTGTTTTTT
D: NA; V: TRBV27; size: NA; J: TRBJ2-7; CDR3: CASSWSRSSPHEQYF; DNA: TGTGCCAGCAGTTGGAGTCGGTCTAGCCCCCACGAGCAGTACTTC
D: TRBD1; V: TRBV6-1; size: NA; J: TRBJ1-2; CDR3: CASSVQGADGYTF; DNA: TGTGCCAGCAGTGTACAGGGGGCGGACGGCTACACCTTC
D: NA; V: TRBV28; size: NA; J: TRBJ2-5; CDR3: CASRGGGVETQYF; DNA: TGTGCCAGCAGAGGAGGGGGCGTAGAGACCCAGTACTTC
D: TRBD2; V: TRBV9; size: NA; J: TRBJ2-2; CDR3: CASSVGLGTSANTGELFF; DNA: TGTGCCAGCAGCGTGGGGCTTGGGACTAGCGCTAACACCGGGGAGCTGTTTTTT
D: NA; V: TRBV2; size: NA; J: TRBJ1-5; CDR3: CASSEHENQPQHF; DNA: TGTGCCAGCAGTGAACACGAAAATCAGCCCCAGCATTTT
D: TRBD2; V: TRBV2; size: NA; J: TRBJ2-7; CDR3: CASSEGLAGPRGEQYF; DNA: TGTGCCAGCAGTGAAGGACTAGCGGGGCCCCGGGGCGAGCAGTACTTC
D: NA; V: TRBV6-6; size: NA; J: TRBJ2-7; CDR3: CASRMSTSSYEQYF; DNA: TGTGCCAGCAGAATGAGTACCAGCTCCTACGAGCAGTACTTC
D: NA; V: TRBV20-1; size: NA; J: TRBJ2-1; CDR3: CSARGYNEQFF; DNA: TGCAGTGCTAGGGGGTACAATGAGCAGTTCTTC
D: TRBD1; V: TRBV5-6; size: NA; J: TRBJ1-1; CDR3: CASSLLDRAPEAFF; DNA: TGTGCCAGCAGCTTGCTTGACAGGGCCCCTGAAGCTTTCTTT
D: TRBD1; V: TRBV27; size: NA; J: TRBJ1-2; CDR3: CASSPQGEGAIGGYTF; DNA: TGTGCCAGCAGTCCCCAGGGGGAGGGGGCGATCGGAGGCTACACCTTC
D: TRBD2; V: TRBV25-1; size: few; J: TRBJ2-7; CDR3: CASSETGTSGIGWEQYF; DNA: TGTGCCAGCAGTGAAACCGGGACTAGCGGGATAGGGTGGGAGCAGTACTTC
D: NA; V: TRBV5-1; size: few; J: TRBJ1-2; CDR3: CASSLDQGYYYGYTF; DNA: TGCGCCAGCAGCTTGGACCAGGGTTACTACTATGGCTACACCTTC
D: TRBD1; V: TRBV10-3; size: NA; J: TRBJ2-7; CDR3: CAISETGQSYEQYF; DNA: TGTGCCATCAGTGAGACGGGACAGTCCTACGAGCAGTACTTC
D: NA; V: TRBV5-1; size: once; J: TRBJ1-3; CDR3: CASSLGPLGDTIYF; DNA: TGCGCCAGCAGCTTGGGGCCCCTCGGGGACACCATATATTTT
D: NA; V: TRBV4-2; size: NA; J: TRBJ2-5; CDR3: CASSQDGGRVGQETQYF; DNA: TGTGCCAGCAGCCAAGATGGGGGTCGGGTGGGACAAGAGACCCAGTACTTC
D: NA; V: TRBV7-9; size: NA; J: TRBJ1-5; CDR3: CASSWGLGGNQPQHF; DNA: TGTGCCAGCAGCTGGGGCTTGGGGGGGAATCAGCCCCAGCATTTT
D: NA; V: TRBV5-4; size: few; J: TRBJ1-2; CDR3: CASSLPGRANYGYTF; DNA: TGTGCCAGCAGCTTGCCAGGACGGGCTAACTATGGCTACACCTTC
D: TRBD2; V: TRBV13; size: NA; J: TRBJ2-1; CDR3: CASSFSLAGNFYNEQFF; DNA: TGTGCCAGCAGCTTCTCCCTAGCGGGAAATTTCTACAATGAGCAGTTCTTC
D: NA; V: TRBV19; size: NA; J: TRBJ2-3; CDR3: CASSSTGFSTDTQYF; DNA: TGTGCCAGTAGTTCAACGGGATTTAGCACAGATACGCAGTATTTT
D: NA; V: TRBV11-2; size: NA; J: TRBJ2-1; CDR3: CASSLVDMKNNEQFF; DNA: TGTGCCAGCAGCTTAGTAGACATGAAGAACAATGAGCAGTTCTTC
D: NA; V: TRBV19; size: few; J: TRBJ1-2; CDR3: CASSLNRDYGYTF; DNA: TGTGCCAGTAGTCTTAACAGGGACTATGGCTACACCTTC
D: NA; V: TRBV20-1; size: few; J: TRBJ1-1; CDR3: CSASSRSGEF; DNA: TGCAGTGCTAGTTCACGGTCGGGTGAGTTC
D: NA; V: TRBV7-8; size: NA; J: TRBJ1-1; CDR3: CASSLGGSHAGYVF; DNA: TGTGCCAGCAGCTTAGGAGGGTCTCACGCCGGGTATGTCTTT
D: TRBD1; V: TRBV7-9; size: once; J: TRBJ2-2; CDR3: CASTPSGGSGELFF; DNA: TGTGCCAGCACGCCCTCAGGGGGCAGCGGGGAGCTGTTTTTT
D: NA; V: TRBV4-1; size: NA; J: TRBJ2-2; CDR3: CASSPQGTGELFF; DNA: TGCGCCAGCAGCCCCCAGGGCACCGGGGAGCTGTTTTTT
D: NA; V: TRBV7-8; size: NA; J: TRBJ2-1; CDR3: CASSLNDEQFF; DNA: TGTGCCAGCAGCTTAAACGATGAGCAGTTCTTC
D: NA; V: TRBV27; size: NA; J: TRBJ2-1; CDR3: CASSLASGYNEQFF; DNA: TGTGCCAGCAGTTTAGCCAGTGGCTACAATGAGCAGTTCTTC
D: TRBD2; V: TRBV6-1; size: NA; J: TRBJ2-7; CDR3: CASKLWTSDEQYF; DNA: TGTGCCAGCAAACTTTGGACTAGCGACGAGCAGTACTTC
D: TRBD2; V: TRBV2; size: NA; J: TRBJ2-7; CDR3: CASSEGLAGYEQYF; DNA: TGTGCCAGCAGTGAGGGACTAGCGGGATACGAGCAGTACTTC
D: TRBD1; V: TRBV2; size: many; J: TRBJ1-1; CDR3: CASNTGGGEAFF; DNA: TGTGCCAGCAACACAGGGGGGGGTGAAGCTTTCTTT
D: NA; V: TRBV4-1; size: NA; J: TRBJ2-7; CDR3: CASSQGGELEQYF; DNA: TGCGCCAGCAGCCAAGGGGGGGAGCTCGAGCAGTACTTC